This TCR beta chain was found in a study of early T cells in non-severe SARS-CoV-2 infection. Study context: Sequencing targeted bulk RNA from unsorted whole blood, leaving chains unpaired.

CDR3 length: 14 residues. The germline V gene encodes CDR1 DFQATT and CDR2 SNEGSKA (reference sequence). V lost 6 bases, J lost 8 bases, and 19 bases lay in between. The study's findings and limits: The study's VDJdb matching favored anti-spike CD8 responses and missed private and CD4 specificities.

This clonotype showed up many times. Its antigen is as yet unknown. Individual cDNA molecules were tagged with unique molecular identifiers. MiXCR, applied by TCRdb to the 5' RACE reads, yields one record per CDR3 protein. The sample holds more than 25,000 distinct CDR3 sequences; 5% to 6.5% are singletons and the top ten take around 4.5%. V and J are TRBV20-1 and TRBJ2-2, with a tentative D call TRBD2 (6 bases). The clonotype originates from an adult who was a healthcare worker with PCR-confirmed SARS-CoV-2 infection or an uninfected control (not recorded which). The sequencing input was whole blood. Written as DNA, the CDR3 is TGCAGTGCGCGGGGACCCCCTGGTCCGGGGGAGCTGTTTTTT. Amino acid sequence: CSARGPPGPGELFF.